This T cell receptor beta chain was sequenced in a study of blood T cell repertoires in COVID-19. Whole-study context: Whether acute or convalescent, the COVID-19 samples came from the United States, Italy and Spain. The cDNA or gDNA used as material had been derived from T cells, B-cell-depleted T cells, or PBMCs.

Per the original methods: Estimation of nucleated cell counts relied on the amplification of reference gene primers. Libraries were prepared by immunoSEQ multiplex PCR; TCRdb keeps only in-frame clonotypes and omits some of them. Clone size and the V and J calls come from that table; the DNA yielded D and trimming. The sample holds about 91,000 clones, approximately 90% seen once. The junction had 18 bases not matched to a gene; V was cut back by 7 bases and J by 13 bases. The CDR3 extends over 15 amino acids. Per germline, CDR1 SGHVS and CDR2 FQNEAQ. This clone was recorded only once. This sequence originates from a woman of 80 years or more with active COVID-19. The chain carries TRBV7-8 and TRBJ2-7, with TRBD2 matching over 11 bases. Sequenced material: peripheral blood. CDR3 sequence reads: CASTTLDSGRAPDYF. DNA for the CDR3: TGTGCCAGCACTACCCTGGATAGCGGGAGGGCTCCCGATTACTTC.